This TCR beta chain was profiled in a study of cytotoxic CD8 clonotypes in ibrutinib-treated CLL. Study summary: Response samples followed a median around 12 months of treatment, range 6 to 36. Study-wide results and caveats: Public clonotypes were uncommon and contracted or stayed stable on treatment. Sampling times (in sustained-remission versus progressing patients) were not the same. Clonality went higher at ibrutinib response and then dropped back toward baseline at progression.

A remark on this clone: Its target is unknown.

Clones were read by immunoSEQ multiplex PCR, and TCRdb kept only the in-frame ones, dropping some. Of 150,000 to 200,000 clones in the sample, roughly 88% are singletons; the top ten hold 3% to 3.5%. The germline V gene encodes CDR1 MNHEY and CDR2 SMNVEV (reference sequence). The CDR3 sequence is 15 residues long. V lost 2 bases and J 0 bases, leaving 11 bases between the germline ends. The source was PBMCs, collected at disease progression, from a patient treated with ibrutinib. The chain uses TRBV27 and TRBJ2-7; tentative D call: TRBD1 (5 bases). This TCR was recovered from a human donor with chronic lymphocytic leukemia. Here the CDR3 reads CASSLTQGSSYEQYF. The DNA for the CDR3 is TGTGCCAGCAGTTTAACCCAGGGAAGCTCCTACGAGCAGTACTTC.